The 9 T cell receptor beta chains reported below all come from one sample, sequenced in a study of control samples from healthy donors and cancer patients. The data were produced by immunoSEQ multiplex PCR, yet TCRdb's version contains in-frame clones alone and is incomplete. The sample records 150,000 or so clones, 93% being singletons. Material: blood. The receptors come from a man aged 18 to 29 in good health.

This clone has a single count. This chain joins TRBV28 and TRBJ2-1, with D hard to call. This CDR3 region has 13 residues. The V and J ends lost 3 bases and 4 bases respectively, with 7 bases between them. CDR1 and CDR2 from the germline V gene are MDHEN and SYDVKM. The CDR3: CASSLETYNEQFF. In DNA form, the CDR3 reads TGTGCCAGCAGTTTGGAAACTTACAATGAGCAGTTCTTC.

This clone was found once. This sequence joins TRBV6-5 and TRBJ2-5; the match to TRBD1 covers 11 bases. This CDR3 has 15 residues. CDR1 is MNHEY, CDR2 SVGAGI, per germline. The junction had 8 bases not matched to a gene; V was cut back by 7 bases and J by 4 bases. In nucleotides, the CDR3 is TGTGCCAGCAATAACGGACAGGGGGCGGGAGAGACCCAGTACTTC. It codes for CASNNGQGAGETQYF.

The CDR3 bases are TGTGCCAGCAGTTACTCGACACCCGGAGATACGCAGTATTTT. This sequence encodes CASSYSTPGDTQYF. V usage is TRBV6-5 and J usage is TRBJ2-3; D uncertain. The germline V gene has CDR1 MNHEY and CDR2 SVGAGI. CDR3 length: 14 residues. V was pared by 0 bases and J by 5 bases, with 9 bases between.

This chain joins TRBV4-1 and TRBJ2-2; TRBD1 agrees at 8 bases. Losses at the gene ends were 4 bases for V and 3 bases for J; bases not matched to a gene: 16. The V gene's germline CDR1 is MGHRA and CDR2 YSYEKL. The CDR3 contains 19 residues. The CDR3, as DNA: TGCGCCAGCAGCCTCAGAGTGGCAAACAGGGGGGACGACACCGGGGAGCTGTTTTTT. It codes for CASSLRVANRGDDTGELFF.

CDR3 protein: CASSVGWAPSYNEQFF. CDR3 bases: TGTGCCAGCAGCGTAGGCTGGGCCCCTTCCTACAATGAGCAGTTCTTC. The chain couples TRBV9 to TRBJ2-1; D remains ambiguous. The ends were cut back, 0 bases at V and 1 base at J, with 11 bases in the middle. This CDR3 is built from 16 residues. Germline V gene lookup returns CDR1 SGDLS and CDR2 YYNGEE.

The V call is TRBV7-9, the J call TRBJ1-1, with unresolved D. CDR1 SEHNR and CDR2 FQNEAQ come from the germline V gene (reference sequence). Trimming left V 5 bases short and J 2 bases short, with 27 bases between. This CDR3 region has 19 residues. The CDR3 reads CASSPPFWKLGSQNTEAFF. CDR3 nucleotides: TGTGCCAGCAGCCCCCCGTTCTGGAAGCTAGGATCTCAAAACACTGAAGCTTTCTTT.

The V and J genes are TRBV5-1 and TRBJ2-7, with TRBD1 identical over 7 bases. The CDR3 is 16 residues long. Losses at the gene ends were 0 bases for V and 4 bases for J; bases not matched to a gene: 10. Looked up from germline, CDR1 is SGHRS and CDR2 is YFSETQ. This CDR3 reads CASSLVSGQRLYEQYF. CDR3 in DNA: TGCGCCAGCAGCTTGGTGTCGGGACAGCGGCTTTACGAGCAGTACTTC. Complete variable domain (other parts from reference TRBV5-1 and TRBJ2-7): KAGVTQTPRYLIKTRGQQVTLSCSPISGHRSVSWYQQTPGQGLQFLFEYFSETQRNKGNFPGRFSGRQFSNSRSEMNVSTLELGDSALYLCASSLVSGQRLYEQYFGPGTRLTVT.

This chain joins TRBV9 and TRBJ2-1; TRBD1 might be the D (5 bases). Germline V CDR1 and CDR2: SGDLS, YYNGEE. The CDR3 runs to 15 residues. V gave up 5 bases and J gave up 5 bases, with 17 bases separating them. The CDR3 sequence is CASSTSGLSNNEQFF. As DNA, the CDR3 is TGTGCCAGCAGTACCTCAGGGTTATCGAACAATGAGCAGTTCTTC.

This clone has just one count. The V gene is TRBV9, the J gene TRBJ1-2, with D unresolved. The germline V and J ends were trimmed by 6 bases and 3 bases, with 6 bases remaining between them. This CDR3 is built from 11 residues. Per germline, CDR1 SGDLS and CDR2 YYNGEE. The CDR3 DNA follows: TGTGCCAGCAACGGTGACTATGGCTACACCTTC. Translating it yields CASNGDYGYTF.